This T cell receptor (beta chain) was sequenced during a study of OX40 agonist ivuxolimab in advanced cancers. Across the study: The treatment was a fully human IgG2 OX40 agonist, ivuxolimab. Prior therapy, whether anti-PD-1, anti-PD-L1 or anti-CTLA-4, was allowed, and approximately 40% had some.

This CDR3 region has 15 residues. V lost 4 bases, J lost 7 bases, and 17 bases lay in between. The V gene's germline CDR1 is LNHDA and CDR2 SQIVND (reference sequence). Of note for this clone: Its matching antigen is unknown.

The assay was immunoSEQ multiplex PCR, and TCRdb's table has in-frame clones only and misses some. In the table there are about 35,000 clones, roughly three quarters of which are singletons. The study, taken as a whole, reports: Expanded clones were, on average, more numerous among CD8+ T cells than CD4+. Expanded peripheral T cells had an undetermined antigen specificity.

This sequence was found in an adult with an advanced solid tumor such as melanoma, head and neck, liver or kidney cancer. This sample comprised CD4+ or CD8+ T cells sorted from blood, obtained in a trial of the OX40 agonist ivuxolimab. The chain carries TRBV19 and TRBJ2-1; D might be TRBD1 (7 bases). CDR3 in DNA: TGTGCCAGTAGTAGACAGGGAACTAGCTGGAATGAGCAGTTCTTC. Amino acid sequence: CASSRQGTSWNEQFF.